The present T cell receptor (beta chain) was sequenced within a study of blood T cell repertoires in COVID-19. For the study at large: PBMCs, B-cell-depleted T cells, or T cells were the source of the cDNA or gDNA that made up the material.

Original data processing: Researchers report that nucleated cell counts were estimated from reference gene primer amplification. The data were produced by immunoSEQ multiplex PCR, yet TCRdb's version contains in-frame clones alone and is incomplete. V and J calls and clone size are given by that table; D and trimming were obtained from the DNA. The data hold 200,000 to 250,000 clones, with approximately 81% observed a single time. There are 15 residues in the CDR3. Germline loops: CDR1 SGHDT, CDR2 YYEEEE. Trimming removed 4 bases from V and 11 bases from J; junction bases left unmatched: 8. This receptor was taken from a man younger than 45 with active or convalescent COVID-19. This rearrangement joins TRBV5-6 to TRBJ2-1; TRBD2 matches at 14 bases. Sequencing was carried out using peripheral blood. The CDR3 sequence is CASSETSGGETKQFF. Here the CDR3 DNA reads TGTGCCAGCAGCGAGACTAGCGGGGGGGAAACAAAGCAGTTCTTC.